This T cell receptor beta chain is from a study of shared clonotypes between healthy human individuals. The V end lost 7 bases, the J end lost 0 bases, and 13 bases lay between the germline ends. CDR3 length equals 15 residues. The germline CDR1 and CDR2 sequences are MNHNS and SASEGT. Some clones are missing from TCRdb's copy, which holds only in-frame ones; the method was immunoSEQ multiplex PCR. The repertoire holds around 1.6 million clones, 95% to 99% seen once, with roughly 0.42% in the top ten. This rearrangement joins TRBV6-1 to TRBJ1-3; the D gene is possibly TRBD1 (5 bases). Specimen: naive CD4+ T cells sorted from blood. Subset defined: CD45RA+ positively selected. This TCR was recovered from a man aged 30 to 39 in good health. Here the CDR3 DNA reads TGTGCCAGCACCCCGGGACCGATCTCTGGAAACACCATATATTTT. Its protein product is CASTPGPISGNTIYF.